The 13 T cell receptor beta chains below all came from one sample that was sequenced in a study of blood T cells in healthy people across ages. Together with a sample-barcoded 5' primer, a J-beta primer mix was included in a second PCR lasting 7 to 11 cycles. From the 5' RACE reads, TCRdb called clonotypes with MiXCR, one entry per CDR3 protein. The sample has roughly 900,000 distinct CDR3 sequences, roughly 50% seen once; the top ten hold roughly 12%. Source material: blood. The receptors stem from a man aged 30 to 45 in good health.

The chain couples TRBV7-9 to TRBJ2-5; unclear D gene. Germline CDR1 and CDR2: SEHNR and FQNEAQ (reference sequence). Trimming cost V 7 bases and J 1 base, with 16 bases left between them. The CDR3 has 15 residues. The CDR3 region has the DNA TGTGCCAGCACCCTGGTAGACATGATCCAAGAGACCCAGTACTTC. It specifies CASTLVDMIQETQYF. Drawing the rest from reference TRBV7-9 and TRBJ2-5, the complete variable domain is DTGVSQNPRHKITKRGQNVTFRCDPISEHNRLYWYRQTLGQGPEFLTYFQNEAQLEKSRLLSDRFSAERPKGSFSTLEIQRTEQGDSAMYLCASTLVDMIQETQYFGPGTRLLVL.

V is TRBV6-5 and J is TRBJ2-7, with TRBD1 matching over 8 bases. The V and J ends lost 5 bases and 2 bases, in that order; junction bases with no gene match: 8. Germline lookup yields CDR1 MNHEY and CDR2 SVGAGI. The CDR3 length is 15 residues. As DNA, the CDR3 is TGTGCCAGCAGTAGGGGACAGGAGGTACCCTACGAGCAGTACTTC. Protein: CASSRGQEVPYEQYF.

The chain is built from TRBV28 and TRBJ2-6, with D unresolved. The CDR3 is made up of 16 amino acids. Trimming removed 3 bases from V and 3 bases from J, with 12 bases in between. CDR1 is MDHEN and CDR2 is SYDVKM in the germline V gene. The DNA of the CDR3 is TGTGCCAGCAGTTTTAGGTCTGGTAGTGGGGCCAACGTCCTGACTTTC. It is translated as CASSFRSGSGANVLTF.

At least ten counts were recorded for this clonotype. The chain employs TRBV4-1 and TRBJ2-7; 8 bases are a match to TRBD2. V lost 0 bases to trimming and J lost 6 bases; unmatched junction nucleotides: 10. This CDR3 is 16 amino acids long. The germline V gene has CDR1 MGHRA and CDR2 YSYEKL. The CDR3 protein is CASSQDGGSGGGEQYF. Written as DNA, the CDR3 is TGCGCCAGCAGCCAAGATGGTGGGAGCGGGGGCGGCGAGCAGTACTTC.

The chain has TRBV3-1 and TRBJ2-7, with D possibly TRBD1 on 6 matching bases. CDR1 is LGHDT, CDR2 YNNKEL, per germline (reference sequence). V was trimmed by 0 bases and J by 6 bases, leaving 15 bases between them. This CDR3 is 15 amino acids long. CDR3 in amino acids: CASSQESRGGSEQYF. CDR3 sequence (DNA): TGTGCCAGCAGCCAAGAATCCAGGGGTGGGAGCGAGCAGTACTTC.

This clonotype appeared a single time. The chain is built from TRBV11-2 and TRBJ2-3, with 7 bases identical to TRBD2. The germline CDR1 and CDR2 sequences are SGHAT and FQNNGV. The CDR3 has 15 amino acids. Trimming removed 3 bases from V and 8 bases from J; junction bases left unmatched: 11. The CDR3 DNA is TGTGCCAGCAGCTTTGCGCCACTCAGGGAGGGTACGCAGTATTTT. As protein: CASSFAPLREGTQYF.

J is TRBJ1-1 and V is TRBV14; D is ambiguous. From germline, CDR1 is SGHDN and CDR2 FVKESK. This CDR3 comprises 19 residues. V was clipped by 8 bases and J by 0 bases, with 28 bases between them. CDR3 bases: TGTGCCAGCCGACAAACACCGACGGAGGTCGACCTAATGAACACTGAAGCTTTCTTT. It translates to CASRQTPTEVDLMNTEAFF. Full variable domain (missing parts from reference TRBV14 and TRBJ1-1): EAGVTQFPSHSVIEKGQTVTLRCDPISGHDNLYWYRRVMGKEIKFLLHFVKESKQDESGMPNNRFLAERTGGTYSTLKVQPAELEDSGVYFCASRQTPTEVDLMNTEAFFGQGTRLTVV.

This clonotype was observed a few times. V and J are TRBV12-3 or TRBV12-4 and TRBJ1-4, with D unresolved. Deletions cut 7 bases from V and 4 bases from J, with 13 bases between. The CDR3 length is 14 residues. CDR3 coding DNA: TGTGCCAGCACCGAGGGCATGTTTAATGAAAAACTGTTTTTT. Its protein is CASTEGMFNEKLFF.

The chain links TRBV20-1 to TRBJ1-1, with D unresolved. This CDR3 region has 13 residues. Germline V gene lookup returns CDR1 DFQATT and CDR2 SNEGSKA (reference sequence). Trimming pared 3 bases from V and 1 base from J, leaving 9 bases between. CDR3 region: CSARKQSNTEAFF. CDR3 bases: TGCAGTGCTAGGAAGCAGTCGAACACTGAAGCTTTCTTT.

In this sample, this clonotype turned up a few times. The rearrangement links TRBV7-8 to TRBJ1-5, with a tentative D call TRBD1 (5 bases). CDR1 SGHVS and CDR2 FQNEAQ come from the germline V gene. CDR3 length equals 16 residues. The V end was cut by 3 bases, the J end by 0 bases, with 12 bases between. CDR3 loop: CASSLGTVYSNQPQHF. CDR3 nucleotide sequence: TGTGCCAGCAGCTTGGGGACCGTGTATAGCAATCAGCCCCAGCATTTT.

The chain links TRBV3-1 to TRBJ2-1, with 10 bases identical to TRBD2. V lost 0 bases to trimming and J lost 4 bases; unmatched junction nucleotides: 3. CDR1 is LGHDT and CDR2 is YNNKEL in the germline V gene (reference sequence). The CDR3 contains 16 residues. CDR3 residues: CASSQEASGGYNEQFF. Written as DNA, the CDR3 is TGTGCCAGCAGCCAAGAGGCTAGCGGGGGATACAATGAGCAGTTCTTC.

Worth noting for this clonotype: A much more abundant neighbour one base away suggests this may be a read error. The CDR3: CAGSSYTGELFF. CDR3 in DNA: TGTGCCGGCAGCTCTTACACCGGGGAGCTGTTTTTT. The rearrangement links TRBV7-2 to TRBJ2-2; the D is unclear. The CDR3 has 12 residues. Germline V gene lookup returns CDR1 SGHTA and CDR2 FQGNSA.

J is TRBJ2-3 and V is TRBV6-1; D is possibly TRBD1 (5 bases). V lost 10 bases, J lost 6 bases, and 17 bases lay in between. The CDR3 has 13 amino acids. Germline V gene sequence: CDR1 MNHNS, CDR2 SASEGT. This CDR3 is CAISGQLGDTQYF. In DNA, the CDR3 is TGTGCCATCTCTGGACAACTGGGGGATACGCAGTATTTT.